This entry describes one T cell receptor beta chain. Clones were read by immunoSEQ multiplex PCR, and TCRdb kept only the in-frame ones, dropping some. The sample carries a few hundred thousand clones, 87% recorded once. The sample originates from a study of blood T cell repertoires in COVID-19. In the study overall: Sites in the United States, Italy and Spain provided acute and convalescent COVID-19 samples.

Germline CDR1 reads KGHDR; CDR2 reads SFDVKD. Trimming cost V 3 bases and J 8 bases; bases outside gene matches: 11. This CDR3 contains 16 residues. Assignments of participants to cohorts depended upon their own reported clinical history. The sequence came from a man aged 18 to 29 with acute COVID-19. The specimen was PBMCs or T cells enriched from blood (not recorded which). The chain is built from TRBV24-1 and TRBJ1-2; 10 nucleotides match TRBD1. In DNA, the CDR3 is TGTGCCACCAGTGATCCAACCGGGACAGGGGACAACGGCTACACCTTC. It yields the protein CATSDPTGTGDNGYTF.